These T cell receptor beta chains were read from a single sample in a study of blood T cell repertoires in COVID-19. Generated by immunoSEQ multiplex PCR, the TCRdb table keeps only in-frame clones and is missing some. The sample has about 200,000 clones; roughly 80% are singletons. What was sequenced was peripheral blood. The source is a woman at least 80 years old with acute or convalescent COVID-19. Both conserved end residues are part of each CDR3. D genes are given only for firm matches. Expanded clones get a size class; other rows say once, few or many, or leave the size out.

d_gene	abundance	v_gene	j_gene	CDR3nt	CDR3aa
.	.	TRBV7-8	TRBJ1-4	TGTGCCAGCAGCCGCGGCCCCGGGGGTGAAAAACTGTTTTTT	CASSRGPGGEKLFF
TRBD2	few	TRBV28	TRBJ2-1	TGTGCCAGCAAGGAGCTAGCGGGAGTAGGTGGAAATGAGCAGTTCTTC	CASKELAGVGGNEQFF
.	once	TRBV30	TRBJ2-2	TGTGCCTGGAGTCCGGGATTCACCGGGGAGCTGTTTTTT	CAWSPGFTGELFF
TRBD2	.	TRBV6-1	TRBJ2-5	TGTGCCAGCAGTGACCCGGGAGGGCAGTCTGAGACCCAGTACTTC	CASSDPGGQSETQYF
.	once	TRBV11-3	TRBJ2-1	TGTGCCAGCAGCGCAAGAGAGGGCTTCTACAATGAGCAGTTCTTC	CASSAREGFYNEQFF
TRBD1	.	TRBV18	TRBJ2-7	TGTGCCAGCTCACCACCGGGGACAGGGGGCGACTACGAGCAGTACTTC	CASSPPGTGGDYEQYF
.	.	TRBV19	TRBJ1-2	TGTGCCAGTAGTCCCCGGGGAGGGGAACGCTATGGCTACACCTTC	CASSPRGGERYGYTF
.	.	TRBV5-1	TRBJ1-3	TGCGCCAGCAGCGCCGGGGGGGCTCCTAGCTCTGGAAACACCATATATTTT	CASSAGGAPSSGNTIYF
.	.	TRBV7-2	TRBJ1-4	TGTGCCAGCAGCTTAAAAGGGGGTCAGGAAAAACTGTTTTTT	CASSLKGGQEKLFF
.	once	TRBV14	TRBJ1-2	TGTGCCAGCAGCCGACAACCGGGGAGTTCCTATGGCTACACCTTC	CASSRQPGSSYGYTF
TRBD1	.	TRBV5-5	TRBJ2-5	TGTGCCAGCAGCTTTACAGGGGGTAGTTACCAAGAGACCCAGTACTTC	CASSFTGGSYQETQYF
.	.	TRBV9	TRBJ2-7	TGTGCCAGCAGCGTCGGACAGAGCTCCTACGAGCAGTACTTC	CASSVGQSSYEQYF
.	few	TRBV7-9	TRBJ1-2	TGTGCCAGCAGCCAAACAGGGAACTATGGCTACACCTTC	CASSQTGNYGYTF
TRBD1	.	TRBV18	TRBJ1-1	TGTGCCAGCTCACGGGCAGGGGGAGTAGCTTTCTTT	CASSRAGGVAFF
TRBD1	once	TRBV10-3	TRBJ1-3	TGTGCCATCAGCCCGGACAGGGATAGAAACACCATATATTTT	CAISPDRDRNTIYF
.	few	TRBV9	TRBJ2-2	TGTGCCAGCAGCGTGTTGGAGGCGAACACCGGGGAGCTGTTTTTT	CASSVLEANTGELFF
TRBD2	once	TRBV7-2	TRBJ2-5	TGTGCCAGCAGCTTAGTCGGCGGGGGGGCCCTACAAGAGACCCAGTACTTC	CASSLVGGGALQETQYF
TRBD2	once	TRBV11-3	TRBJ2-3	TGTGCCAGCAGCTCCCTAGCGGCAGATACGCAGTATTTT	CASSSLAADTQYF
.	.	TRBV9	TRBJ1-5	TGTGCCAGCAGCGTAGACTCCAGGGATCAGCCCCAGCATTTT	CASSVDSRDQPQHF
.	once	TRBV30	TRBJ2-7	TGTGCCCACGAAGGGGCCTACGAGCAGTACTTC	CAHEGAYEQYF
.	.	TRBV29-1	TRBJ1-1	TGCAGCGTTGAAAGAAGTCGGGGGAACACTGAAGCTTTCTTT	CSVERSRGNTEAFF
.	.	TRBV6-4	TRBJ2-3	TGTGCTAGCAGTGACAGATCGGGCAACCCGGGGGATACGCAGTATTTT	CASSDRSGNPGDTQYF
TRBD1	.	TRBV4-1	TRBJ1-6	TGCGCCAGCAGCCAAGACCGGGACAGCAATTCACCCCTCCACTTT	CASSQDRDSNSPLHF
TRBD2	.	TRBV9	TRBJ2-5	TGTGCCAGCTCTAGGACTAGCGAGGAGACCCAGTACTTC	CASSRTSEETQYF
.	.	TRBV10-3	TRBJ2-5	TGTGCCATCAAATTCGGGAGAGACGAAGAGACCCAGTACTTC	CAIKFGRDEETQYF
TRBD1	.	TRBV5-4	TRBJ1-4	TGTGCCAGCAGCCTCGGACAGGGTATCGCAACTAATGAAAAACTGTTTTTT	CASSLGQGIATNEKLFF
.	.	TRBV19	TRBJ1-5	TGTGCCAGTAGTATCGGAGGCAATCAGCCCCAGCATTTT	CASSIGGNQPQHF
TRBD1	.	TRBV5-5	TRBJ2-1	TGTGCCAGCAGCTCTGAGGGGACAGACTACAATGAGCAGTTCTTC	CASSSEGTDYNEQFF
TRBD2	.	TRBV7-6	TRBJ2-7	TGTGCCAGCAGCTTAGGGGGACTAGGGATTAACGAGCAGTACTTC	CASSLGGLGINEQYF
TRBD1	.	TRBV27	TRBJ2-7	TGTGCCAGCAGTTTACTTCGGGACAGCGAGCAGTACTTC	CASSLLRDSEQYF
.	.	TRBV11-3	TRBJ2-4	TGTGCCAGCAGCTTGGGGCGGGGTCCAGCCAAAAACATTCAGTACTTC	CASSLGRGPAKNIQYF
.	few	TRBV12-5	TRBJ1-5	TGTGCTAGTGGTTTGCTACTGACAGTCGATTATAGCAATCAGCCCCAGCATTTT	CASGLLLTVDYSNQPQHF
.	.	TRBV6-5	TRBJ2-7	TGTGCCAGCAGCCGCTCTCCAAGGGGTCACGAGCAGTACTTC	CASSRSPRGHEQYF
.	.	TRBV13	TRBJ2-4	TGTGCCAGCAGCTTAGGCCTAGCTACCAAAAACATTCAGTACTTC	CASSLGLATKNIQYF
TRBD2	.	TRBV27	TRBJ2-3	TGTGCCAGCAGTTTTGGGACTAGCTTGAACTTT	CASSFGTSLNF
.	once	TRBV2	TRBJ2-3	TGTGCCAGCGAGACGAGTAGCGGATTCACAGATACGCAGTATTTT	CASETSSGFTDTQYF
TRBD1	.	TRBV6-1	TRBJ2-7	TGTGCCAGCAGTGGGAGACAGGGGACGGGCTCCTACGAGCAGTACTTC	CASSGRQGTGSYEQYF
.	.	TRBV19	TRBJ2-3	TGTGCCAGTAGTCTCCTCCGGGACACAAGCACAGATACGCAGTATTTT	CASSLLRDTSTDTQYF
TRBD2	.	TRBV6-5	TRBJ2-2	TGTGCCAGCAGGACTAGCGGGGGGTCTCACGGGGAGCTGTTTTTT	CASRTSGGSHGELFF
.	few	TRBV24-1	TRBJ2-5	TGTGCCACCAGTGTCCCCGGGGGTCAAGAGACCCAGTACTTC	CATSVPGGQETQYF
.	.	TRBV5-4	TRBJ1-4	TGTGCCAGCAGCCAATCGTCAGGTACTAATGAAAAACTGTTTTTT	CASSQSSGTNEKLFF
TRBD1	.	TRBV6-2/TRBV6-3	TRBJ1-1	TGTGCCAGCAGTTATAAACGGGACAGCCCCGGCGAGAACACTGAAGCTTTCTTT	CASSYKRDSPGENTEAFF
.	.	TRBV4-1	TRBJ2-7	TGCGCCAGCAGCCAAGATCCTCGCGGGACTCAGAGCTCCTACGAGCAGTACTTC	CASSQDPRGTQSSYEQYF
TRBD2	.	TRBV11-3	TRBJ2-1	TGTGCCAGCAGCTTACCGCGGACTAGCCGGCATGAGCAGTTCTTC	CASSLPRTSRHEQFF
TRBD2	once	TRBV5-4	TRBJ2-7	TGTGCCAGCAGCTTCTCGGGGGGGTACGAGCAGTACTTC	CASSFSGGYEQYF
.	.	TRBV18	TRBJ2-2	TGTGCCAGCTCACCACGCCAGGGTCCTTTAACCGGGGAGCTGTTTTTT	CASSPRQGPLTGELFF
.	.	TRBV29-1	TRBJ2-3	TGCAGCGTGCCCCCCCGGGGGGCAGGGACTACAGATACGCAGTATTTT	CSVPPRGAGTTDTQYF
TRBD2	.	TRBV19	TRBJ2-3	TGTGCCAGTAGTCCCCGTCGACTAGCGGGCACAGATACGCAGTATTTT	CASSPRRLAGTDTQYF
TRBD1	.	TRBV6-5	TRBJ2-4	TGTGCCAGCAGTCAGGACAGGGGAAACATTCAGTACTTC	CASSQDRGNIQYF
.	once	TRBV7-2	TRBJ2-1	TGTGCCAGCAGCTTAGTCAGCGGTTCCTACAATGAGCAGTTCTTC	CASSLVSGSYNEQFF
TRBD1	.	TRBV30	TRBJ1-5	TGTGCCTGGAGTGTAAGCGGACAGGGGGGTAATCAGCCCCAGCATTTT	CAWSVSGQGGNQPQHF
TRBD1	.	TRBV28	TRBJ2-6	TGTGCCAGCAGAACACCAGGGGGCTCTGGGGCCAACGTCCTGACTTTC	CASRTPGGSGANVLTF
TRBD1	.	TRBV19	TRBJ1-1	TGTGCCAGTAGGAATAACAGGGGCAGCACTGAAGCTTTCTTT	CASRNNRGSTEAFF
TRBD1	.	TRBV30	TRBJ2-5	TGTGCCCAAACACCGGGACAGGGGGCGAGGGAGACCCAGTACTTC	CAQTPGQGARETQYF
TRBD1	.	TRBV29-1	TRBJ2-7	TGCAGCGGCTGGACAGGGAGCTCCTACGAGCAGTACTTC	CSGWTGSSYEQYF
TRBD1	.	TRBV10-2	TRBJ1-5	TGCGCCAGCAGTGAGACAGGGGGTAATCAGCCCCAGCATTTT	CASSETGGNQPQHF
TRBD2	.	TRBV6-5	TRBJ2-3	TGTGCCAGCACTGGGACTAGTGCCCCGTATACGCAGTATTTT	CASTGTSAPYTQYF
TRBD2	few	TRBV19	TRBJ2-5	TGTGCCAGTAGTATAATCGGTCGGGAGGTGGGGGAGACCCAGTACTTC	CASSIIGREVGETQYF